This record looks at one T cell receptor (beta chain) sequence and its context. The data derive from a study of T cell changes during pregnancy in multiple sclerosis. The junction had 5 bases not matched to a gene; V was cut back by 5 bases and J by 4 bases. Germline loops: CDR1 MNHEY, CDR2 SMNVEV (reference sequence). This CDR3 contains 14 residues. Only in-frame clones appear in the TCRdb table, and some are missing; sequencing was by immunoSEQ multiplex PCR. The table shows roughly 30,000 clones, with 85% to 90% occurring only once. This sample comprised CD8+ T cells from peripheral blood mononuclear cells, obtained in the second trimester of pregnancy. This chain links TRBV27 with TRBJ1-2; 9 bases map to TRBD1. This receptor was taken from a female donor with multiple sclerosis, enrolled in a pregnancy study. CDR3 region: CASSPTGGRYGYTF. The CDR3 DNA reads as TGTGCCAGCAGTCCGACAGGGGGGCGCTATGGCTACACCTTC.